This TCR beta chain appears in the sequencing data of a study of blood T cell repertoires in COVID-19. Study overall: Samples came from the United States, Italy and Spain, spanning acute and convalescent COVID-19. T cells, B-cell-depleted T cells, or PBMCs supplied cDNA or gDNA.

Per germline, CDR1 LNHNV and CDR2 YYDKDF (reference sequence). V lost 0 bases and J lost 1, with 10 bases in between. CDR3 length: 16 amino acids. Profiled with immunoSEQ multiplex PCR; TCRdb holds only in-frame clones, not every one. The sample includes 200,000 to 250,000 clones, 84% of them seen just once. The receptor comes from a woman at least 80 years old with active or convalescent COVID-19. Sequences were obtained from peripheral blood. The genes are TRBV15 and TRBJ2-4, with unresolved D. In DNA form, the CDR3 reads TGTGCCACCAGCAGAGACCTCGGTGCGGCCAAAAACATTCAGTACTTC. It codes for CATSRDLGAAKNIQYF.